Ten or more counts support the clone carrying this T cell receptor (beta chain). TCRdb fed the reads into MiXCR, producing one record per CDR3 protein. Among approximately 240,000 distinct CDR3 sequences listed, about 30% were seen once. This record comes from a study of kidney transplant recipient with SARS-CoV-2 infection. Germline assignment: CDR1 SGHDT and CDR2 YYEEEE. Trimming removed 2 bases from V and 3 bases from J, with 15 bases in between. The CDR3 loop spans 15 amino acids. The TCR comes from a male patient aged 25 to 39 who had COVID-19 and was a kidney transplant recipient. Some T cells may have originated in the graft donor. This chain connects TRBV5-6 to TRBJ2-7; D gene unclear. Sequenced here: a blood sample, sampled at baseline and between days 110 and 120 from a kidney transplant recipient. This CDR3 is CASSFRAQRYYEQYF. The CDR3, as DNA: TGTGCCAGCAGCTTCCGGGCCCAAAGGTACTACGAGCAGTACTTC.